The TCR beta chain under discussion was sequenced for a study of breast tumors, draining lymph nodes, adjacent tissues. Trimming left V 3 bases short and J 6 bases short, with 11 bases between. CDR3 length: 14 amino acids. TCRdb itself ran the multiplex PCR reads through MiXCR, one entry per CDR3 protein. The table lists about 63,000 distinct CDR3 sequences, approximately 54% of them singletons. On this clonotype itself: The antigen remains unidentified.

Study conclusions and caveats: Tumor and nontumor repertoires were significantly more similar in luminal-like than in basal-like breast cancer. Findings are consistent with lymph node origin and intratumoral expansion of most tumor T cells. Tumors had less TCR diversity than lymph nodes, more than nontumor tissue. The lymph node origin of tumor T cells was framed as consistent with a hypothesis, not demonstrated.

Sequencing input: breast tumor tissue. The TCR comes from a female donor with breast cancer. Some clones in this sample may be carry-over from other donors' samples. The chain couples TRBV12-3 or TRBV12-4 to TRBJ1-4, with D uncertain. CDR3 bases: TGTGCCAGCAGTTTTCGGGCAGCGGATGAAAAACTGTTTTTT. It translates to CASSFRAADEKLFF.